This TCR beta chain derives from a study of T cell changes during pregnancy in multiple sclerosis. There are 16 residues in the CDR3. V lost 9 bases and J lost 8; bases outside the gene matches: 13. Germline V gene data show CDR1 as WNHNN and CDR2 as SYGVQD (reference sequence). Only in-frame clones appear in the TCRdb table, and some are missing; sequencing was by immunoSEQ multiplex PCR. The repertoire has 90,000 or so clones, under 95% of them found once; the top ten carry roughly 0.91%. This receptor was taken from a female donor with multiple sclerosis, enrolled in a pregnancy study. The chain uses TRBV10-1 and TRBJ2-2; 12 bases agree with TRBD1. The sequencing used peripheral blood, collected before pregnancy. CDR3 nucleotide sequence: TGCGCCAGGAGAGAGAACCGGGACAGGGGGCCGGGGGAGCTGTTTTTT. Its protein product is CARRENRDRGPGELFF.